The T cell receptor (beta chain) under discussion was sequenced for a study of response to subunit inactivated influenza vaccine. General observations from the study: The study's authors posited that every seasonal influenza vaccination enlists few new T cells.

MiXCR, run by TCRdb on the RT-PCR reads, gives a single entry per CDR3 protein. The sample has over 400,000 distinct CDR3 sequences; roughly 13% are singletons. Germline V gives CDR1 KGHDR, CDR2 SFDVKD. The CDR3 is 16 residues long. The V and J ends lost 4 bases and 8 bases, in that order; junction bases with no gene match: 9. As regards this clonotype: Antigen: not known.

The clonotype comes from a man between 50 and 59 years old who received an inactivated influenza vaccine. V is TRBV24-1 and J is TRBJ2-3; 12 nucleotides match TRBD2. The sequencing used PBMCs from blood, collected roughly 6 weeks after vaccination. The CDR3 region is CATSEGLAGLPFTQYF. DNA for the CDR3: TGTGCCACCAGTGAAGGACTAGCGGGGCTGCCTTTTACGCAGTATTTT.